The next 6 T cell receptor beta chains were all read from a single sample in a study of blood T cells in healthy people across ages. Through a sample-barcoded 5' primer and a J-beta primer mix, a second PCR was run for roughly 7 to 11 cycles. One entry per CDR3 protein, called by TCRdb with MiXCR from the 5' RACE reads. Of some 760,000 distinct CDR3 sequences listed, approximately 25% are singletons. The data also belong to a second study, concerning T cells of mothers and their children.

Sequencing was done on a sample of blood. The receptors come from a boy under 18 in good health.

V gene TRBV6-4 combines with J gene TRBJ1-6; D is unclear. Deletions cut 3 bases from V and 7 bases from J, with 13 bases between. The germline V gene encodes CDR1 MRHNA and CDR2 SNTAGT. This CDR3 region has 15 residues. The CDR3 bases are TGTGCCAGCAGTGATCGCCCAGCTCCCAATTCACCCCTCCACTTT. Residues: CASSDRPAPNSPLHF.

This clonotype has more than one count but fewer than ten. For the CDR3, the DNA is TGTGCCAGCAGCCAAGGAGAGGGTTTGAACACTGAAGCTTTCTTT. Translated: CASSQGEGLNTEAFF. This chain uses TRBV4-2 with TRBJ1-1; no definite D call. The length of the CDR3 is 15 residues. The V and J ends lost 1 base and 0 bases respectively, with 9 bases between them. The germline CDR1 and CDR2 sequences are LGHNA and YNFKEQ.

V gene TRBV24-1 combines with J gene TRBJ2-1; D uncertain. Germline CDR1 and CDR2: KGHDR and SFDVKD. CDR3 size: 14 residues. Trimming cost V 6 bases and J 1 base, with 9 bases left between them. The chain's CDR3 is CATSPQASYNEQFF. CDR3 nucleotides: TGTGCCACCAGTCCCCAGGCTTCCTACAATGAGCAGTTCTTC.

The chain has TRBV19 and TRBJ1-1, with 7 nucleotides matching TRBD1. J gave up 9 bases and V 5 bases, and 6 bases lay outside the gene matches. The CDR3 contains 12 residues. Germline V gene sequence: CDR1 LNHDA, CDR2 SQIVND (reference sequence). The CDR3 spells CASSEGQVKAFF. The CDR3 nucleotides are TGTGCCAGTAGTGAAGGACAGGTGAAAGCTTTCTTT.

This clonotype was counted many times. This sequence joins TRBV7-9 and TRBJ2-7; the D gene is possibly TRBD2 (7 bases). CDR3 length: 14 amino acids. The germline CDR1 and CDR2 sequences are SEHNR and FQNEAQ (reference sequence). V lost 4 bases and J lost 0, with 10 bases in between. CDR3 DNA sequence: TGTGCCAGCAGCTCGGGGGGCAGCTCCTACGAGCAGTACTTC. Encoded protein: CASSSGGSSYEQYF.

The chain has TRBV4-1 and TRBJ2-1, with D possibly matching TRBD2 (6 bases). The end of the DNA aligns better with TRBJ2-7, so the J call may be wrong. This CDR3 comprises 14 residues. Germline CDR1 MGHRA, CDR2 YSYEKL. The CDR3 sequence is CASSQERLAYEQYF. In DNA form, the CDR3 reads TGCGCCAGCAGCCAAGAGAGACTAGCCTACGAGCAGTACTTC.